The 13 T cell receptor beta chains below were found in one sample sequenced in a study of radiation and T cells in renal cell carcinoma. The treatment here: treatment-naive control, cytoreductive nephrectomy. Libraries were prepared by immunoSEQ multiplex PCR; TCRdb keeps only in-frame clonotypes and omits some of them. The data hold some 16,000 clones, with more than 55% observed a single time. Sequencing was performed on tumor tissue, taken from a patient whose treatment was nephrectomy without radiotherapy. The origin of the receptors is a man between 45 and 60 years old with renal cell carcinoma.

This clone is judged medium-sized. The chain couples TRBV2 to TRBJ1-1; D is possibly TRBD1 (5 bases). The CDR3 consists of 12 residues. Per the germline V gene, CDR1 is SNHLY and CDR2 is FYNNEI. The V end was cut by 3 bases, the J end by 6 bases, with 8 bases between. In nucleotides, the CDR3 is TGTGCCAGCAGTGACTCGGGGGCTGAAGCTTTCTTT. This sequence encodes CASSDSGAEAFF.

The chain joins TRBV25-1 to TRBJ1-5; D not certain. V shed 6 bases and J shed 7 bases, with 10 bases lying between them. Germline V gives CDR1 MGHDK, CDR2 SYGVNS. This CDR3 spans 12 amino acids. CDR3 loop: CASRAGGQPQHF. In nucleotides, the CDR3 is TGTGCCAGCAGGGCCGGAGGGCAGCCCCAGCATTTT.

V usage is TRBV28 and J usage is TRBJ2-7; no definite D call. The CDR3 loop spans 11 amino acids. Trimming pared 5 bases from V and 4 bases from J, leaving 6 bases between. Germline-derived CDR1 and CDR2 are MDHEN and SYDVKM. Here the CDR3 DNA reads TGTGCCAGCAGTCCCCTTTACGAGCAGTACTTC. Residues: CASSPLYEQYF.

The chain is built from TRBV7-8 and TRBJ2-1; 10 bases are shared with TRBD2. This CDR3 has 18 residues. Germline lookup yields CDR1 SGHVS and CDR2 FQNEAQ. V shed 1 base, J shed 3 bases, and the junction held 9 bases outside the gene matches. DNA of the CDR3: TGTGCCAGCAGCTTAGAAGTATGGGCTAGCGGGGGCTACAATGAGCAGTTCTTC. Translating it yields CASSLEVWASGGYNEQFF.

The chain couples TRBV5-1 to TRBJ1-2; 12 bases agree with TRBD1. CDR1 SGHRS and CDR2 YFSETQ come from the germline V gene. The CDR3 contains 15 residues. Losses at the gene ends were 4 bases for V and 7 bases for J; bases not matched to a gene: 8. Written as DNA, the CDR3 is TGCGCCAGCAGCGACTCCGGGGACAGGGGGCTTGGCTACACCTTC. This codes for CASSDSGDRGLGYTF.

The rearrangement uses TRBV27 and TRBJ2-7, with D uncertain. The CDR3 has 12 amino acids. Between the trimmed V and J ends, which lost 6 bases and 6 bases, there was a span of 12 bases. CDR1 is MNHEY and CDR2 is SMNVEV in the germline V gene (reference sequence). CDR3 sequence: CASRSAVGEQYF. As DNA, the CDR3 is TGTGCCAGCAGATCCGCGGTCGGCGAGCAGTACTTC.

This clone was observed many times. The chain carries TRBV7-3 and TRBJ2-2, with 8 bases fitting TRBD1. The CDR3 extends over 16 amino acids. Germline-derived CDR1 and CDR2 are SGHTA and FQGTGA. The V gene end was trimmed by 5 bases and the J gene end by 6 bases; junction bases not matched to a gene: 11. DNA for the CDR3: TGTGCCAGCAGCGGAGGGACAGGCTATGGGTCCGGGGAGCTGTTTTTT. This gives the protein CASSGGTGYGSGELFF.

The chain couples TRBV7-3 to TRBJ2-3; a possible D gene is TRBD1 (5 bases). CDR1 and CDR2 (germline): SGHTA, FQGTGA. Trimming removed 3 bases from V and 2 bases from J, with 15 bases in between. There are 16 residues in the CDR3. CDR3 in amino acids: CASSLIGHSTTDTQYF. CDR3 DNA sequence: TGTGCCAGCAGCTTGATAGGACATTCTACCACAGATACGCAGTATTTT.

This rearrangement joins TRBV4-1 to TRBJ2-3; D is undetermined. Deletions cut 0 bases from V and 0 bases from J, with 10 bases between. Per the germline V gene, CDR1 is MGHRA and CDR2 is YSYEKL. CDR3 size: 16 residues. DNA of the CDR3: TGCGCCAGCAGCCAAGATAAAGCAGCTAGCACAGATACGCAGTATTTT. Encoded protein: CASSQDKAASTDTQYF.

J is TRBJ1-2 and V is TRBV4-2; 7 bases map to TRBD1. V lost 0 bases, J lost 8 bases, and 6 bases stayed unmatched. The CDR3 covers 14 residues. Per germline, CDR1 LGHNA and CDR2 YNFKEQ. This CDR3 is CASSQETGSDGYTF. In nucleotides, the CDR3 is TGTGCCAGCAGCCAAGAGACAGGGTCGGACGGCTACACCTTC.

At least ten counts were recorded for this clone. The chain joins TRBV9 to TRBJ1-4; D uncertain. The CDR3 sequence is 15 residues long. The V end was cut by 2 bases, the J end by 5 bases, with 13 bases between. Germline V CDR1 and CDR2: SGDLS, YYNGEE. The CDR3 protein is CASSVRADRNEKLFF. The CDR3 DNA follows: TGTGCCAGCAGCGTGAGGGCAGACCGAAATGAAAAACTGTTTTTT.

This rearrangement joins TRBV29-1 to TRBJ2-7; 7 bases align to TRBD1. This CDR3 contains 14 residues. V gave up 6 bases and J gave up 3 bases; unmatched junction bases: 11. CDR1 SQVTM and CDR2 ANQGSEA come from the germline V gene. The CDR3 sequence: CSVLSLNRGYEQYF. The CDR3 nucleotides read TGCAGCGTCCTGTCCTTGAACAGGGGCTACGAGCAGTACTTC.

In its sample, this clone was seen a few times. The V gene is TRBV7-9, the J gene TRBJ1-1; D call uncertain. Germline V gene sequence: CDR1 SEHNR, CDR2 FQNEAQ (reference sequence). The ends were cut back, 0 bases at V and 1 base at J, with 6 bases in the middle. The CDR3 sequence is 14 residues long. The CDR3 spells CASSLALGNTEAFF. CDR3 DNA: TGTGCCAGCAGCTTAGCGCTAGGGAACACTGAAGCTTTCTTT.